The 23 T cell receptor beta chains given below trace back to one sample, sequenced in a study of blood T cell repertoires in COVID-19. Assay: immunoSEQ multiplex PCR; the TCRdb copy retains only in-frame clones and omits some. Of about 96,000 clones in the sample, approximately 90% were seen once. The sample consisted of peripheral blood. The receptors originated from a human donor with COVID-19, enrolled during active disease. The donor label of this sample is uncertain.

The V gene is TRBV2, the J gene TRBJ1-1; TRBD1 is a possible D gene (5 bases). Trimming shortened V by 4 bases and J by 1 base, and 7 bases separated the two germline ends. The length of the CDR3 is 13 residues. Looked up from germline, CDR1 is SNHLY and CDR2 is FYNNEI. CDR3 protein: CASSVGGNTEAFF. Here the CDR3 DNA reads TGTGCCAGCAGTGTGGGGGGGAACACTGAAGCTTTCTTT.

This sequence joins TRBV9 and TRBJ2-1; D is perhaps TRBD1 (6 bases). V lost 4 bases and J 2 bases, leaving 13 bases between the germline ends. Germline assignment: CDR1 SGDLS and CDR2 YYNGEE. The CDR3 extends over 15 amino acids. The CDR3 reads CASSPQGNTYNEQFF. Here the CDR3 DNA reads TGTGCCAGCAGCCCTCAGGGGAACACCTACAATGAGCAGTTCTTC.

V and J are TRBV3-1 (or the pseudogene TRBV3-2) and TRBJ1-1, with D possibly TRBD1 on 5 matching bases. The germline V gene has CDR1 LGHDT and CDR2 YNNKEL (reference sequence). The CDR3 loop spans 14 amino acids. V was clipped by 1 base and J by 6 bases, with 12 bases between them. CDR3 nucleotides: TGTGCCAGCAGCCAAGTTGGAGGGGATCCTGAAGCTTTCTTT. Translated: CASSQVGGDPEAFF.

J is TRBJ1-1 and V is TRBV4-1; D possibly corresponds to TRBD1 (6 bases). Germline values: CDR1 MGHRA, CDR2 YSYEKL. Trimming took off 0 bases at V and 4 bases at J, with 9 bases between the two ends. The CDR3 runs to 14 residues. This chain's CDR3 is CASSQEQGRTEAFF. The CDR3 DNA follows: TGCGCCAGCAGCCAAGAACAGGGACGCACTGAAGCTTTCTTT.

The chain links TRBV5-5 to TRBJ2-1; 11 nucleotides agree with TRBD1. V was pared by 4 bases and J by 8 bases, with 14 bases of the junction left unmatched. The CDR3 has 17 residues. Per the germline V gene, CDR1 is SGHKS and CDR2 is YYEKEE (reference sequence). CDR3: CASSIPGQGAINDEQFF. The CDR3 DNA reads TGTGCCAGCAGCATCCCTGGACAGGGGGCTATTAACGATGAGCAGTTCTTC.

J is TRBJ2-3 and V is TRBV6-5, with D tentatively TRBD1 (5 bases). CDR1 and CDR2 (germline): MNHEY, SVGAGI. Trimming stripped 6 bases from V and 0 bases from J, with 10 bases between. CDR3 length: 14 amino acids. CDR3 sequence (DNA): TGTGCCAGCAGCCAGGGCCTAAGCACAGATACGCAGTATTTT. It codes for CASSQGLSTDTQYF.

This rearrangement joins TRBV3-1 (or the pseudogene TRBV3-2) to TRBJ1-2; 9 positions agree with TRBD1. Germline-derived CDR1 and CDR2 are LGHDT and YNNKEL (reference sequence). V lost 0 bases and J lost 4; bases outside the gene matches: 3. This CDR3 has 15 residues. DNA for the CDR3: TGTGCCAGCAGCCAAGAGGGACAGGGAAGCTATGGCTACACCTTC. This codes for CASSQEGQGSYGYTF.

The rearrangement links TRBV11-2 to TRBJ1-4; D gene uncertain. This CDR3 has 14 residues. The V gene lost 1 base and the J gene lost 5 bases, with 8 bases spanning the gap. Per germline, CDR1 SGHAT and CDR2 FQNNGV. CDR3 residues: CASSLGFANEKLFF. For the CDR3, the DNA is TGTGCCAGCAGCTTAGGGTTCGCGAATGAAAAACTGTTTTTT. Full variable domain (remainder filled in from reference TRBV11-2 and TRBJ1-4): EAGVAQSPRYKIIEKRQSVAFWCNPISGHATLYWYQQILGQGPKLLIQFQNNGVVDDSQLPKDRFSAERLKGVDSTLKIQPAKLEDSAVYLCASSLGFANEKLFFGSGTQLSVL.

This chain joins TRBV3-1 (or the pseudogene TRBV3-2) and TRBJ1-1; 7 bases fit TRBD1. With 0 bases clipped from V and 9 bases from J, the junction kept 4 bases outside the gene matches. The germline V gene encodes CDR1 LGHDT and CDR2 YNNKEL (reference sequence). CDR3 size: 13 residues. Here the CDR3 reads CASSQDPGQQAFF. DNA for the CDR3: TGTGCCAGCAGCCAAGATCCGGGACAGCAAGCTTTCTTT.

CDR3 nucleotide sequence: TGTGCCAGCAGCCAAGCGGGACAGGGGATGGGTGGGGCCAACGTCCTGACTTTC. This encodes CASSQAGQGMGGANVLTF. This chain joins TRBV3-1 (or the pseudogene TRBV3-2) and TRBJ2-6; 10 bases agree with TRBD1. The CDR3 runs 18 residues. Germline CDR1 LGHDT, CDR2 YNNKEL (reference sequence). Losses at the gene ends were 1 base for V and 3 bases for J; bases not matched to a gene: 6.

This sequence joins TRBV10-3 and TRBJ2-3, with 9 bases lining up with TRBD2. CDR1 and CDR2 from the germline V gene are ENHRY and SYGVKD. CDR3 length: 15 amino acids. The V gene end was trimmed by 6 bases and the J gene end by 0 bases; junction bases not matched to a gene: 4. The CDR3 loop reads CAIRGSGGSTDTQYF. Here the CDR3 DNA reads TGTGCCATCAGGGGTAGCGGGGGAAGCACAGATACGCAGTATTTT.

This chain connects TRBV13 to TRBJ2-7; 8 bases agree with TRBD1. The CDR3 is 15 amino acids. V gave up 4 bases and J gave up 0 bases; unmatched junction bases: 5. The germline V gene has CDR1 PRHDT and CDR2 FYEKMQ (reference sequence). The CDR3 DNA sequence: TGTGCCAGCAGCTGGAGGGGGACAGGCTCCTACGAGCAGTACTTC. The encoded protein is CASSWRGTGSYEQYF.

The chain employs TRBV9 and TRBJ2-1, with D perhaps matching TRBD1 (5 bases). The V gene lost 2 bases and the J gene lost 2 bases, with 14 bases spanning the gap. The V gene's germline CDR1 is SGDLS and CDR2 YYNGEE. This CDR3 region has 16 residues. The CDR3 is CASSVDSSTTYNEQFF. The CDR3 DNA reads as TGTGCCAGCAGCGTCGACAGTAGTACGACCTACAATGAGCAGTTCTTC.

This clone appeared once. The rearrangement joins TRBV5-1 to TRBJ2-3, with 14 bases identical to TRBD2. Per germline, CDR1 SGHRS and CDR2 YFSETQ. This CDR3 is built from 16 residues. Losses at the gene ends were 4 bases for V and 2 bases for J; bases not matched to a gene: 3. The CDR3 region is CASSMGLAGATDTQYF. The CDR3 DNA reads TGCGCCAGCAGCATGGGACTAGCGGGAGCCACAGATACGCAGTATTTT.

The J gene is TRBJ1-5, the V gene TRBV4-1; D call uncertain. Germline V gives CDR1 MGHRA, CDR2 YSYEKL. Trimming removed 0 bases at V and 1 base at J, with 19 bases between. The CDR3 extends over 19 amino acids. In DNA, the CDR3 is TGCGCCAGCAGCCAAGATCAGCCTGGGCGGGATGGAAGCAATCAGCCCCAGCATTTT. This sequence encodes CASSQDQPGRDGSNQPQHF.

The chain combines TRBV5-1 with TRBJ1-2; possible D gene TRBD1, 5 bases. This CDR3 region has 17 residues. The V gene's germline CDR1 is SGHRS and CDR2 YFSETQ. The V gene lost 1 base and the J gene lost 4 bases, with 20 bases spanning the gap. The CDR3 reads CASSLRPGREASYGYTF. The CDR3 DNA reads as TGCGCCAGCAGCTTGAGGCCAGGGCGGGAGGCTAGCTATGGCTACACCTTC.

The chain recombines TRBV30 with TRBJ1-4; possible D gene TRBD1, 5 bases. V lost 3 bases and J 3 bases, leaving 20 bases between the germline ends. This CDR3 has 17 residues. Germline V gives CDR1 GTSNPN, CDR2 SVGIG (reference sequence). CDR3 protein: CAWSLRPSGLSNEKLFF. CDR3 coding DNA: TGTGCCTGGAGCTTAAGGCCTTCAGGGTTATCTAATGAAAAACTGTTTTTT.

The rearrangement joins TRBV3-1 (or the pseudogene TRBV3-2) to TRBJ2-2; 9 bases are a match to TRBD2. The CDR3 loop spans 17 amino acids. J gave up 3 bases and V 1 base, and 6 bases lay outside the gene matches. CDR1 is LGHDT, CDR2 YNNKEL, per germline (reference sequence). The DNA of the CDR3 is TGTGCCAGCAGCCAAGGCATGCTAGCGGGGTACACCGGGGAGCTGTTTTTT. Translation: CASSQGMLAGYTGELFF.

The V and J genes are TRBV4-1 and TRBJ2-5; 9 nucleotides line up with TRBD1. V was clipped by 3 bases and J by 4 bases; unmatched bases: 6. CDR1 is MGHRA and CDR2 is YSYEKL in the germline V gene. The CDR3 sequence is 15 residues long. In DNA form, the CDR3 reads TGCGCCAGCAGCCAGTCGGGACAGGGAGGAGAGACCCAGTACTTC. Residues: CASSQSGQGGETQYF.

This clone has just a few counts. The chain combines TRBV3-1 (or the pseudogene TRBV3-2) with TRBJ2-1; TRBD2 might be the D (6 bases). V was cut by 0 bases and J by 7 bases, with 13 bases left in between. The CDR3 totals 15 residues. The germline gives CDR1 LGHDT, CDR2 YNNKEL (reference sequence). CDR3 sequence: CASSQDIGRGNEQFF. CDR3 sequence (DNA): TGTGCCAGCAGCCAAGATATCGGCCGGGGGAATGAGCAGTTCTTC.

This clone was counted a few times. The genes are TRBV10-3 and TRBJ1-1; D remains ambiguous. This CDR3 is 13 amino acids long. Trimming stripped 3 bases from V and 5 bases from J, with 10 bases between. CDR1 is ENHRY, CDR2 SYGVKD, per germline. The CDR3 spells CAISDPLRTEAFF. CDR3 in DNA: TGTGCCATCAGTGACCCGTTGAGGACTGAAGCTTTCTTT.

The chain has TRBV11-3 and TRBJ1-1; D is unclear. Germline values: CDR1 SGHNT, CDR2 YENEEA. The ends were cut back, 8 bases at V and 0 bases at J, with 10 bases in the middle. The CDR3 is made up of 13 amino acids. The CDR3, as DNA: TGTGCCAGCGGAGTTACCATGAACACTGAAGCTTTCTTT. Translation: CASGVTMNTEAFF.

J is TRBJ1-5 and V is TRBV12-3 or TRBV12-4; 11 bases fit TRBD1. V dropped 0 bases and J dropped 11; count of bases not matched to a gene: 0. This CDR3 spans 13 amino acids. This CDR3 reads CASSLAGQGAQHF. As DNA, the CDR3 is TGTGCCAGCAGTTTAGCGGGACAGGGGGCCCAGCATTTT.